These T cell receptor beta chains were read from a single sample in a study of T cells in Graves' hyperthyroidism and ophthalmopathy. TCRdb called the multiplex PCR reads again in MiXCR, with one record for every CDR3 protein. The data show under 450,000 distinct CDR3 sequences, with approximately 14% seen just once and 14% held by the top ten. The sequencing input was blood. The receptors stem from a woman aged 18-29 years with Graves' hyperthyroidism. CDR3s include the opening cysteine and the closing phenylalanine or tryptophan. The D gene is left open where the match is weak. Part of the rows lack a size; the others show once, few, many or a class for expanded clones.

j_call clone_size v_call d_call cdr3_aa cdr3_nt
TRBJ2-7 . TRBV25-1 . CASRGGAESYEQYF TGTGCCAGCAGAGGGGGGGCGGAGTCCTACGAGCAGTACTTC
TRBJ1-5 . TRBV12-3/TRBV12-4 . CASGQSRYNQPQHF TGTGCCAGCGGCCAAAGCAGGTACAATCAGCCCCAGCATTTT
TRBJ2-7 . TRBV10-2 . CASSRGLEANYEQYF TGCGCCAGCAGCAGGGGATTGGAGGCAAACTACGAGCAGTACTTC
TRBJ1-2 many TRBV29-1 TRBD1 CSVAPGQGAGYGYTF TGCAGCGTTGCACCGGGACAGGGGGCAGGGTATGGCTACACCTTC
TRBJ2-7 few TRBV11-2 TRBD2 CASSSIPGGTSYEQYF TGTGCCAGCAGCTCCATCCCGGGGGGGACAAGCTACGAGCAGTACTTC
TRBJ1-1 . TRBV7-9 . CASSLYGTNTEAFF TGTGCCAGCAGCTTATACGGTACGAACACTGAAGCTTTCTTT
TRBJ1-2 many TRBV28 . CASSLTGHDGYTF TGTGCCAGCAGTTTAACCGGACACGATGGCTACACCTTC
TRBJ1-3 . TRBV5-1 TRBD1 CASSPGTGYGNTIYF TGCGCCAGCAGCCCCGGGACAGGGTATGGAAACACCATATATTTT
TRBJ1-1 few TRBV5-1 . CASRERDTEAFF TGCGCTAGCAGGGAGAGAGACACTGAAGCTTTCTTT
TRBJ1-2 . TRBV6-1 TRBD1 CASSEGYRGTYGYTF TGTGCCAGCAGTGAAGGGTACAGGGGCACCTATGGCTACACCTTC
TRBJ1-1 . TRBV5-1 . CASGSSMNTEAFF TGCGCCAGCGGTTCGTCTATGAACACTGAAGCTTTCTTT
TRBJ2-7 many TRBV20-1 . CSATREGYEQYF TGCAGTGCTACAAGAGAAGGCTACGAGCAGTACTTC
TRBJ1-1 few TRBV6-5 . CASSYRGGTTEAFF TGTGCCAGCAGTTACCGGGGTGGGACCACTGAAGCTTTCTTT
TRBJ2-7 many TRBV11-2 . CASSHGRIYEQYF TGTGCCAGCAGCCATGGACGAATATACGAGCAGTACTTC
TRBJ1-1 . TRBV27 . CASSLAGADTEAFF TGTGCCAGCAGTTTGGCGGGGGCCGACACTGAAGCTTTCTTT
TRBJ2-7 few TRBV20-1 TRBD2 CSASDSGGPYEQYF TGCAGTGCTAGTGATAGCGGGGGCCCCTACGAGCAGTACTTC
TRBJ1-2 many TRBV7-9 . CAVMKPNYGYTF TGTGCCGTCATGAAACCTAACTATGGCTACACCTTC
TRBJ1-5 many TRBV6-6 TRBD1 CASSSQGADQPQHF TGTGCCAGCAGTTCTCAGGGGGCGGACCAGCCCCAGCATTTT
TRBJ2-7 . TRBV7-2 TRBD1 CASSLEGTGFGEQYF TGTGCCAGCAGCTTAGAGGGGACAGGGTTTGGCGAGCAGTACTTC
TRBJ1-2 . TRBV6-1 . CASSSRDTYFYGYTF TGTGCCAGCAGTTCCAGGGACACTTATTTCTATGGCTACACCTTC
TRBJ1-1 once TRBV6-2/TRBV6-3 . CTSSYGGQNTEAFF TGTACCAGCAGTTACGGGGGGCAGAACACTGAAGCTTTCTTT
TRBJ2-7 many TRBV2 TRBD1 CASSLPGTGTGGFDEQYF TGTGCCAGCAGCCTCCCGGGGACCGGGACAGGGGGGTTTGACGAGCAGTACTTC
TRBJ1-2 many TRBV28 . CASSLYLTRPRYGYTF TGTGCCAGCAGTTTATATCTAACCCGACCTCGATATGGCTACACCTTC
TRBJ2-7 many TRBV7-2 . CASSLIPGATDEQYF TGTGCCAGCAGCTTAATCCCGGGGGCGACAGACGAGCAGTACTTC
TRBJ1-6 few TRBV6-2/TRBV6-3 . CASTTTGTYSPLHF TGTGCCAGCACTACCACAGGAACCTACTCACCCCTCCACTTT
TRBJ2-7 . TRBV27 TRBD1 CASSLSRRGEGQGALEQYF TGTGCCAGCAGTTTATCGAGGAGGGGTGAGGGACAGGGGGCGTTGGAGCAGTACTTC
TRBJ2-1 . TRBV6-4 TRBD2 CASSDERGGTYNEQFF TGTGCCAGCAGTGACGAACGCGGGGGGACCTACAATGAGCAGTTCTTC
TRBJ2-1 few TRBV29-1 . CSGMPPYNEQFF TGCAGCGGAATGCCACCCTACAATGAGCAGTTCTTC
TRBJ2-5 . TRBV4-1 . CASSQEGRDQETQYF TGCGCCAGCAGCCAAGAGGGTCGGGACCAAGAGACCCAGTACTTC
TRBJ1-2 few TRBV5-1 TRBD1 CASSQDRANSYTF TGCGCCAGCAGCCAGGACAGGGCCAATTCGTACACCTTC
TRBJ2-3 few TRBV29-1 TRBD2 CSVDTSGINTDTQYF TGCAGCGTTGATACTAGCGGGATAAACACAGATACGCAGTATTTT
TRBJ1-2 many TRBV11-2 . CASSSPTGRGYTF TGTGCCAGCAGCTCACCTACAGGGCGTGGCTACACCTTC
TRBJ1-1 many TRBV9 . CASSVGYRVAAGTEAFF TGTGCCAGCAGCGTAGGGTACAGGGTAGCTGCGGGCACTGAAGCTTTCTTT
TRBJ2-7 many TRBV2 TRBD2 CASSGAGGPGYEQYF TGTGCCAGCAGCGGAGCGGGAGGGCCAGGCTACGAGCAGTACTTC
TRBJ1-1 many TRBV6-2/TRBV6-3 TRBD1 CASSYSIQGAEAFF TGTGCCAGCAGTTACTCGATACAGGGGGCGGAAGCTTTCTTT
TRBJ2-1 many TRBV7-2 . CASSLLLSLGGPYNEQFF TGTGCCAGCAGCCTCCTCCTCTCTTTGGGAGGACCGTACAATGAGCAGTTCTTC
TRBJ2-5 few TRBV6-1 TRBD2 CASSWIAGTQETQYF TGTGCCAGCAGTTGGATAGCGGGGACTCAAGAGACCCAGTACTTC
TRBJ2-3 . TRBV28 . CASSFRTLTDTQYF TGTGCCAGCAGTTTTCGGACCCTGACAGATACGCAGTATTTT
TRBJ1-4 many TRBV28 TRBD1 CASGTANEKLFF TGTGCCAGCGGGACAGCTAATGAAAAACTGTTTTTT
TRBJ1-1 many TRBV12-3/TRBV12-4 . CASSTSAQGRNTEAFF TGTGCCAGCAGTACCTCCGCCCAGGGGCGGAACACTGAAGCTTTCTTT
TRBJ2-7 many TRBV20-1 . CSAGRDIYPYEQYF TGCAGTGCTGGACGGGACATCTATCCCTACGAGCAGTACTTC
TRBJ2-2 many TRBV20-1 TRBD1 CSARLVQGRTGELFF TGCAGTGCTAGACTCGTACAGGGGCGGACCGGGGAGCTGTTTTTT
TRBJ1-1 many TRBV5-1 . CASSLEMNTEAFF TGCGCCAGCAGCTTGGAGATGAACACTGAAGCTTTCTTT